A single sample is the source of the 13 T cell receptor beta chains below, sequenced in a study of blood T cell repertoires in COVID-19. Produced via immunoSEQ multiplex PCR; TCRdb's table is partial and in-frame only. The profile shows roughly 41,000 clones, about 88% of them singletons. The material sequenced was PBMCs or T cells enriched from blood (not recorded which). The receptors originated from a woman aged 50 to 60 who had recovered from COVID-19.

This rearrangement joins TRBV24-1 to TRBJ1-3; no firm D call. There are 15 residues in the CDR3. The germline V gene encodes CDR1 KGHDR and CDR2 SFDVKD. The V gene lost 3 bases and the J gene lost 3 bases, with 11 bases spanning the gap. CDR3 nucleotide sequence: TGTGCCACCAGTGATGCCTCAGATGTTGGAAACACCATATATTTT. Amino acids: CATSDASDVGNTIYF.

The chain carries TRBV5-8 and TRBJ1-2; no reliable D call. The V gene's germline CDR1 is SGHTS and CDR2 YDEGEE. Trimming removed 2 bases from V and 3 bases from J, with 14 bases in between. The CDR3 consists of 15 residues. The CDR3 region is CASSFGSTWDYGYTF. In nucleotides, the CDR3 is TGTGCCAGCAGCTTTGGGTCGACTTGGGACTATGGCTACACCTTC.

Here the CDR3 reads CASRPRETGVVKLFF. The CDR3, as DNA: TGTGCCAGTAGACCCCGTGAGACAGGGGTTGTAAAACTGTTTTTT. The chain links TRBV19 to TRBJ1-4; the match to TRBD1 covers 8 bases. The V and J ends lost 6 bases and 10 bases, in that order; junction bases with no gene match: 13. This CDR3 region has 15 residues. Germline CDR1 is LNHDA and CDR2 is SQIVND (reference sequence).

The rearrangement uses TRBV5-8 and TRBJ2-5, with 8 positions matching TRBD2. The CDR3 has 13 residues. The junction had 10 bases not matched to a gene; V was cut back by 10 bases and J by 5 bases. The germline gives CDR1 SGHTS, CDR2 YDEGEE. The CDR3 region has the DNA TGTGCCGCCAGTGTCCCGGGGGGGGAGACCCAGTACTTC. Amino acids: CAASVPGGETQYF.

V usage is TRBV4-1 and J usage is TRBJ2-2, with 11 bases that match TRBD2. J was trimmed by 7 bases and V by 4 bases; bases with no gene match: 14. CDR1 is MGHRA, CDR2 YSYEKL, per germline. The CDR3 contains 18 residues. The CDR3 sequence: CASSRVTSGNPSGGELFF. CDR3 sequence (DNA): TGCGCCAGCAGCCGCGTGACTAGCGGGAATCCGTCTGGCGGGGAGCTGTTTTTT.

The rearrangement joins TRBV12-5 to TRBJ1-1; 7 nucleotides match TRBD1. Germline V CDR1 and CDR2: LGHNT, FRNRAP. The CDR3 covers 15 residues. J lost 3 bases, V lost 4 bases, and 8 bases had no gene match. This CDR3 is CASGWFRGAYTEAFF. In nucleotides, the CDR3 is TGTGCTAGTGGTTGGTTCAGGGGGGCGTACACTGAAGCTTTCTTT.

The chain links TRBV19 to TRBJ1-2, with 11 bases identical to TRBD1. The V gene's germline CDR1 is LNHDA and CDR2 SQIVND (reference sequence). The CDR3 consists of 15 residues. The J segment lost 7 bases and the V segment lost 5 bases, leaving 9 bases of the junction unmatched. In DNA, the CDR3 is TGTGCCAGTAGTGCCCTAGGGACAGGGGGGCTTGGCTACACCTTC. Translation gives CASSALGTGGLGYTF. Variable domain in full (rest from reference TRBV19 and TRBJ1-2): DGGITQSPKYLFRKEGQNVTLSCEQNLNHDAMYWYRQDPGQGLRLIYYSQIVNDFQKGDIAEGYSVSREKKESFPLTVTSAQKNPTAFYLCASSALGTGGLGYTFGSGTRLTVV.

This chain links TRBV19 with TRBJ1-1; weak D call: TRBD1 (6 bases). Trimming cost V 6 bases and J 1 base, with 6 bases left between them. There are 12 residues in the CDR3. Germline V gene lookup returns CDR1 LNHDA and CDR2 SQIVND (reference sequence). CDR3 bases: TGTGCCAGTAGGACAGGGAACACTGAAGCTTTCTTT. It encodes CASRTGNTEAFF.

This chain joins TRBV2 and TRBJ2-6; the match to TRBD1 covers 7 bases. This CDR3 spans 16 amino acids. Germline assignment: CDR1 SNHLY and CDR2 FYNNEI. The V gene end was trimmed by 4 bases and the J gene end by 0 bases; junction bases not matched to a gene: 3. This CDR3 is CASSVDRASGANVLTF. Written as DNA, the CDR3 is TGTGCCAGCAGTGTAGACAGGGCCTCTGGGGCCAACGTCCTGACTTTC. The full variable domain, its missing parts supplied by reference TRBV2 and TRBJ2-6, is EPEVTQTPSHQVTQMGQEVILRCVPISNHLYFYWYRQILGQKVEFLVSFYNNEISEKSEIFDDQFSVERPDGSNFTLKIRSTKLEDSAMYFCASSVDRASGANVLTFGAGSRLTVL.

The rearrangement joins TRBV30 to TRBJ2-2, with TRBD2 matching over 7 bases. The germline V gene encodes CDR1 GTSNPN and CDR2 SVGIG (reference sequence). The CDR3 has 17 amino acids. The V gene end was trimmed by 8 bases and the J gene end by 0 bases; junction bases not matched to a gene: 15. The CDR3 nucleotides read TGTGCCCATACCTTGGGGGGGACCGCGGCGAACACCGGGGAGCTGTTTTTT. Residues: CAHTLGGTAANTGELFF.

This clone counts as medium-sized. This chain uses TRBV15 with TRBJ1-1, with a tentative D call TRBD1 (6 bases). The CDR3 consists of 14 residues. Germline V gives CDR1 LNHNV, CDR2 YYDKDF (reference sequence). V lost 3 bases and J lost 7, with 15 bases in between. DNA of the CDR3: TGTGCCACCAGCAGCCGCCTGACAGGCGTTGAAGCTTTCTTT. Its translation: CATSSRLTGVEAFF.

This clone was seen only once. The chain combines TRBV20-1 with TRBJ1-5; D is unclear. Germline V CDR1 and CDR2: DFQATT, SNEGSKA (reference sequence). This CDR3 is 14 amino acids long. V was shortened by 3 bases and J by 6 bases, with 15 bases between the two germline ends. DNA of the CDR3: TGCAGTGCTAGTGTCCCGGGTCCCAGTCAGCCCCAGCATTTT. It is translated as CSASVPGPSQPQHF.

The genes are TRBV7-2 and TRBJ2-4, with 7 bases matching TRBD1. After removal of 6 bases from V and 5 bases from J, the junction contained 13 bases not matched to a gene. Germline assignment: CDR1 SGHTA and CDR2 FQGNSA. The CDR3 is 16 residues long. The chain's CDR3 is CASRLTRGSQQNIQYF. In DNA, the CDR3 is TGTGCCAGCAGGCTTACCAGGGGGTCTCAGCAAAACATTCAGTACTTC.